Listed below are T cell receptor beta chains from one sample, sequenced in a study of identical twins. Each CDR3 protein is one row after TCRdb ran MiXCR on the 5' RACE reads. The table has fewer than 350,000 distinct CDR3 sequences, 8% to 9% seen once. The same data also contributed to another study, on yellow fever vaccine responses in identical twins.

Sequencing used memory (CD45RO+) T cells sorted from blood. The receptors derive from a woman under 30 in good health. Both conserved end residues are part of each CDR3. The D gene is left open where the match is weak. Where a row states a size, it is once, few, many or the class of an expanded clone; other rows omit it.

V gene	J gene	D gene	CDR3 length	clone size	CDR3 DNA	CDR3 protein
TRBV10-2	TRBJ2-3	TRBD2	15	NA	TGCGCCAGCCTCCGACTAGCGGGAGGCACAGATACGCAGTATTTT	CASLRLAGGTDTQYF
TRBV5-1	TRBJ2-7	NA	13	few	TGCGCCAGCAGTAAGCAAGTTTCCTACGAGCAGTACTTC	CASSKQVSYEQYF
TRBV7-2	TRBJ2-2	NA	15	few	TGTGCCAGCAGCTTCGTGGGCTCCAACACCGGGGAGCTGTTTTTT	CASSFVGSNTGELFF
TRBV12-3/TRBV12-4	TRBJ2-1	TRBD1	15	many	TGTGCCAGCAGTCAAACGGGACAGGTATACAATGAGCAGTTCTTC	CASSQTGQVYNEQFF
TRBV4-2	TRBJ1-4	NA	13	NA	TGTGCCAGCAGCTCCAGGGTGTACGAAAAACTGTTTTTT	CASSSRVYEKLFF
TRBV18	TRBJ2-3	TRBD1	15	NA	TGTGCCAGCTCACTAAACAGGGGCGGGACAGATACGCAGTATTTT	CASSLNRGGTDTQYF
TRBV5-5	TRBJ2-3	NA	15	few	TGTGCCAGCAGCCGGTTCTCCCCCGGCGCAGATACGCAGTATTTT	CASSRFSPGADTQYF
TRBV28	TRBJ2-5	NA	15	many	TGTGCCAGCCGGAGAAGGAGCGGCAGACAAGAGACCCAGTACTTC	CASRRRSGRQETQYF
TRBV6-1	TRBJ1-5	TRBD1	15	few	TGTGCCAGCAGAAGCGGCGGACAGGGCTCCCAGCCCCAGCATTTT	CASRSGGQGSQPQHF
TRBV5-1	TRBJ2-1	TRBD2	14	NA	TGCGCCAGCAGAGGACTAGCGGGGGACAATGAGCAGTTCTTC	CASRGLAGDNEQFF
TRBV7-9	TRBJ1-1	NA	13	many	TGTGCCAGCAGCTTGGGTCTAAGCACTGAAGCTTTCTTT	CASSLGLSTEAFF
TRBV7-2	TRBJ2-3	TRBD2	16	many	TGTGCCAGCAGCTTGGGGACTAGCGCCCCTTGGGATACGCAGTATTTT	CASSLGTSAPWDTQYF
TRBV15	TRBJ2-1	TRBD2	15	few	TGTGCCACCAGCAGAGATCGCGGGGGCTACAATGAGCAGTTCTTC	CATSRDRGGYNEQFF
TRBV12-3/TRBV12-4	TRBJ1-1	NA	13	few	TGTGCCAGCAGTTTAGGAGGGAGCCCTGAAGCTTTCTTT	CASSLGGSPEAFF